A single sample is the source of the 28 T cell receptor beta chains below, sequenced in a study of T cell repertoires in cytomegalovirus infection. TCRdb re-derived calls from the reads in MiXCR, one entry per CDR3 protein. The table includes approximately 990,000 distinct CDR3 sequences, approximately 32% detected once. These receptors' targets are unknown. This sample comprised cultured CD8+ T cells from PBMCs, obtained from culture after CMV antigen stimulation. Every receptor here comes from a human donor in good health (CMV status not recorded). Some clones in this sample may be carry-over from other donors' samples.

This clonotype was counted only a few times. The genes are TRBV7-8 and TRBJ2-2, with TRBD1 matching over 9 bases. The CDR3 contains 15 residues. Trimming at V came to 5 bases and at J to 4 bases, leaving 5 bases not matched to a gene. Per germline, CDR1 SGHVS and CDR2 FQNEAQ. The CDR3 region has the DNA TGTGCCAGCAGCCAAACAGGGGGCTTCACCGGGGAGCTGTTTTTT. This sequence encodes CASSQTGGFTGELFF.

This rearrangement joins TRBV20-1 to TRBJ2-7, with 7 nucleotides matching TRBD1. V shed 3 bases and J 4 bases; nucleotides not matched to a gene: 9. Germline V gene sequence: CDR1 DFQATT, CDR2 SNEGSKA (reference sequence). The CDR3 contains 14 residues. The CDR3 DNA sequence: TGCAGTGCTAGCCCCGACAGGGTAGGGTACGAGCAGTACTTC. Encoded protein: CSASPDRVGYEQYF.

The rearrangement uses TRBV12-3 or TRBV12-4 and TRBJ2-6; D gene uncertain. V was clipped by 5 bases and J by 4 bases, with 15 bases between them. This CDR3 contains 16 residues. The CDR3 nucleotides are TGTGCCAGCAGTAGACTCCCCAATGAGGGGGCCAACGTCCTGACTTTC. As protein: CASSRLPNEGANVLTF.

This clonotype was seen a single time. The V and J genes are TRBV27 and TRBJ2-7, with 11 nucleotides matching TRBD1. The CDR3 is 13 residues long. Germline lookup yields CDR1 MNHEY and CDR2 SMNVEV (reference sequence). CDR3 sequence: CTSSPGQGAEQYV. The CDR3 DNA reads as TGTACCAGCAGTCCAGGACAGGGGGCCGAGCAGTACGTC.

This clonotype was found a few times. The chain joins TRBV6-5 to TRBJ1-1, with D maybe TRBD1 (6 bases). V lost 5 bases, J lost 6 bases, and 16 bases lay in between. CDR3 length equals 14 residues. CDR1 is MNHEY and CDR2 is SVGAGI in the germline V gene. CDR3 sequence reads: CASSRQVDFAEAFF. The DNA for the CDR3 is TGTGCCAGCAGTAGACAGGTAGATTTTGCTGAAGCTTTCTTT.

At least ten counts were recorded for this clonotype. The chain carries TRBV7-8 and TRBJ1-1, with D perhaps matching TRBD1 (5 bases). The CDR3 is made up of 14 amino acids. From germline, CDR1 is SGHVS and CDR2 FQNEAQ. Trimming removed 3 bases at V and 4 bases at J, with 12 bases between. CDR3 coding DNA: TGTGCCAGCAGCTTCCAAGACAGAACCACTGAAGCTTTCTTT. Its translation: CASSFQDRTTEAFF.

This clonotype was detected many times. The chain joins TRBV7-2 to TRBJ2-3; tentative D call: TRBD2 (6 bases). This CDR3 has 12 residues. Germline V gene lookup returns CDR1 SGHTA and CDR2 FQGNSA. Trimming shortened V by 8 bases and J by 5 bases, and 11 bases separated the two germline ends. Here the CDR3 reads CASRLAIDTQYF. CDR3 in DNA: TGTGCCAGCCGGCTAGCGATAGATACGCAGTATTTT. Supplemented by reference TRBV7-2 and TRBJ2-3, the full variable domain reads GAGVSQSPSNKVTEKGKDVELRCDPISGHTALYWYRQSLGQGLEFLIYFQGNSAPDKSGLPSDRFSAERTGGSVSTLTIQRTQQEDSAVYLCASRLAIDTQYFGPGTRLTVL.

This chain uses TRBV24-1 with TRBJ2-2; D remains ambiguous. Looked up from germline, CDR1 is KGHDR and CDR2 is SFDVKD. CDR3 length: 17 amino acids. V gave up 0 bases and J gave up 0 bases, with 10 bases separating them. Written as DNA, the CDR3 is TGTGCCACCAGTGATTTGGGGCAGAATTCGAACACCGGGGAGCTGTTTTTT. As protein: CATSDLGQNSNTGELFF.

This clonotype has just a few counts. The chain employs TRBV12-3 or TRBV12-4 and TRBJ1-2; D is ambiguous. V was pared by 6 bases and J by 8 bases, with 16 bases between. This CDR3 comprises 13 residues. As DNA, the CDR3 is TGTGCCAGCAGCGGATCGAGACCTGGGGGCTACACCTTC. Protein product: CASSGSRPGGYTF.

The rearrangement links TRBV7-9 to TRBJ1-2; D is possibly TRBD1 (5 bases). The V and J ends lost 10 bases and 1 base respectively, with 22 bases between them. The CDR3 covers 16 residues. CDR1 SEHNR and CDR2 FQNEAQ come from the germline V gene (reference sequence). In DNA, the CDR3 is TGTGCCAACAGTAATCTAAAACGGGGGTTTAACTATGGCTACACCTTC. It specifies CANSNLKRGFNYGYTF.

The gene calls are TRBV7-2 and TRBJ1-2; D is ambiguous. CDR1 is SGHTA, CDR2 FQGNSA, per germline. V lost 5 bases to trimming and J lost 1 base, with 14 bases between them. There are 15 residues in the CDR3. CDR3 in DNA: TGTGCCAGCAGCCCGCCTACATCTTATAACTATGGCTACACCTTC. Amino acids: CASSPPTSYNYGYTF.

Concerning this clonotype: This may arise from a read error, as a much more abundant clone is one base away. The V gene is TRBV7-6, the J gene TRBJ2-1; D is unclear. This CDR3 is 15 amino acids long. CDR1 and CDR2 (germline): SGHVS, FNYEAQ. Here the CDR3 reads CANSLVFTINNEQFF. The DNA for the CDR3 is TGTGCCAACAGCTTAGTCTTTACGATTAACAATGAGCAGTTCTTC.

The table lists this clonotype with a few counts. The chain is built from TRBV28 and TRBJ2-5, with 14 bases fitting TRBD2. This CDR3 has 19 amino acids. The ends lost 7 bases at V and 2 bases at J; junction bases unmatched: 15. Germline CDR1 reads MDHEN; CDR2 reads SYDVKM. The CDR3 bases are TGTGCCAGCAACGAAAGGGAAGGACTAGCGGGGGGATTTCAAGAGACCCAGTACTTC. Translating it yields CASNEREGLAGGFQETQYF.

This clonotype turned up a few times. The gene calls are TRBV7-9 and TRBJ2-5, with TRBD2 matching 8 bases. The V segment lost 4 bases and the J segment 1 base; nucleotides outside the gene matches: 2. This CDR3 comprises 14 residues. Germline V gives CDR1 SEHNR, CDR2 FQNEAQ (reference sequence). CDR3 DNA: TGTGCCAGCAGCTCGGGGGGGGCCCAAGAGACCCAGTACTTC. Its protein is CASSSGGAQETQYF. The entire variable domain, with the rest obtained from reference TRBV7-9 and TRBJ2-5, is as follows: DTGVSQNPRHKITKRGQNVTFRCDPISEHNRLYWYRQTLGQGPEFLTYFQNEAQLEKSRLLSDRFSAERPKGSFSTLEIQRTEQGDSAMYLCASSSGGAQETQYFGPGTRLLVL.

The V gene is TRBV20-1, the J gene TRBJ1-2; D remains unclear. V dropped 3 bases and J dropped 0 bases, with 5 bases sitting between them. CDR1 is DFQATT, CDR2 SNEGSKA, per germline (reference sequence). The CDR3 runs 12 residues. Here the CDR3 DNA reads TGCAGTGCTAGCTCCGCTAACTATGGCTACACCTTC. It specifies CSASSANYGYTF.

This clonotype came up a few times. This chain connects TRBV11-2 to TRBJ1-5; perhaps TRBD1 as D (6 bases). Trimming took off 5 bases at V and 5 bases at J, with 16 bases between the two ends. Per germline, CDR1 SGHAT and CDR2 FQNNGV. CDR3 length: 15 amino acids. Here the CDR3 DNA reads TGTGCCAGCAGCCTACTAACAGGGCCCTATCAGCCCCAGCATTTT. Protein: CASSLLTGPYQPQHF.

To note about this clonotype: A read error is possible here, since a much larger clone lies one base away. The CDR3 is CASRTGGDEKFF. Written as DNA, the CDR3 is TGTGCCAGCAGGACAGGGGGCGATGAGAAGTTCTTC. This chain joins TRBV7-6 and TRBJ2-1; 10 bases match TRBD1. The CDR3 extends over 12 amino acids. The germline V gene has CDR1 SGHVS and CDR2 FNYEAQ. Looking up the rest from reference TRBV7-6 and TRBJ2-1 gives the full variable domain: GAGVSQSPRYKVTKRGQDVALRCDPISGHVSLYWYRQALGQGPEFLTYFNYEAQQDKSGLPNDRFSAERPEGSISTLTIQRTEQRDSAMYRCASRTGGDEKFFGPGTRLTVL.

The chain has TRBV6-6 and TRBJ2-6; the match to TRBD1 covers 9 bases. The CDR3 length is 18 residues. The V gene end was trimmed by 5 bases and the J gene end by 0 bases; junction bases not matched to a gene: 8. Germline V CDR1 and CDR2: MNHNY, SVGAGI (reference sequence). The DNA of the CDR3 is TGTGCCAGCAGTCAGGACAGGGGTCCAACCTCTGGGGCCAACGTCCTGACTTTC. Amino acid sequence: CASSQDRGPTSGANVLTF.

The J gene is TRBJ2-1, the V gene TRBV5-6; 10 positions match TRBD2. The CDR3 contains 15 residues. From germline, CDR1 is SGHDT and CDR2 YYEEEE. The V gene end was trimmed by 4 bases and the J gene end by 8 bases; junction bases not matched to a gene: 9. CDR3 in DNA: TGTGCCAGCAGCACAGCGGGGGGGTTCTTGGATGAGCAGTTCTTC. Translating gives CASSTAGGFLDEQFF.

The rearrangement links TRBV27 to TRBJ2-2; D is uncertain. The CDR3 is 18 residues long. V was shortened by 8 bases and J by 2 bases, with 24 bases between the two germline ends. Germline-derived CDR1 and CDR2 are MNHEY and SMNVEV (reference sequence). This CDR3 is CASSVYFDPGFNTGELFF. The CDR3 bases are TGTGCCAGCTCGGTTTACTTCGATCCGGGTTTCAACACCGGGGAGCTGTTTTTT.

The chain combines TRBV24-1 with TRBJ2-1, with D perhaps matching TRBD2 (6 bases). The CDR3 is 16 amino acids. In germline, CDR1 is KGHDR, CDR2 SFDVKD. V was shortened by 2 bases and J by 6 bases, with 16 bases between the two germline ends. The CDR3 bases are TGTGCCACCAGTGATTCAGGGACTGTAGGCGGCAATGAGCAGTTCTTC. Protein product: CATSDSGTVGGNEQFF.

The table lists this clonotype with many counts. The V and J genes are TRBV6-5 and TRBJ2-1; TRBD1 might be the D (5 bases). CDR1 is MNHEY and CDR2 is SVGAGI in the germline V gene. The V end was cut by 6 bases, the J end by 6 bases, with 9 bases between. This CDR3 region has 12 residues. CDR3 coding DNA: TGTGCCAGCAGCTTCGACAGCAATGAGCAGTTCTTC. As protein: CASSFDSNEQFF.

The chain combines TRBV4-2 with TRBJ2-3; D gene ambiguous. Trimming cost V 1 base and J 0 bases, with 11 bases left between them. Germline V CDR1 and CDR2: LGHNA, YNFKEQ. The CDR3 has 16 residues. CDR3 sequence reads: CASSQVPQSSTDTQYF. The CDR3 DNA follows: TGTGCCAGCAGCCAAGTCCCTCAGTCTAGCACAGATACGCAGTATTTT.

This clonotype was picked up a small number of times. The V call is TRBV10-3, the J call TRBJ1-1; 8 bases are a match to TRBD1. The length of the CDR3 is 13 residues. V lost 7 bases and J lost 6; bases outside the gene matches: 7. Germline CDR1 reads ENHRY; CDR2 reads SYGVKD. The CDR3 DNA sequence: TGTGCCATCACAGGGGGCGCCTTCTCTGAAGCTTTCTTT. It yields the protein CAITGGAFSEAFF.

There are a few counts of this clonotype. The genes are TRBV27 and TRBJ1-6; D gene ambiguous. Germline V gene data show CDR1 as MNHEY and CDR2 as SMNVEV (reference sequence). The V and J ends lost 3 bases and 7 bases respectively, with 13 bases between them. There are 15 residues in the CDR3. The CDR3 DNA follows: TGTGCCAGCAGTTTGTGGGCCGCTATAAATTCACCCCTCCACTTT. Translating it yields CASSLWAAINSPLHF.

The chain is built from TRBV5-1 and TRBJ1-1, with a weak D call TRBD1 (5 bases). V was cut by 3 bases and J by 3 bases, with 15 bases left in between. Germline loops: CDR1 SGHRS, CDR2 YFSETQ. The CDR3 runs to 15 residues. CDR3 nucleotide sequence: TGCGCCAGCAGCTGGGGACCGGGACTCCACACTGAAGCTTTCTTT. Translated: CASSWGPGLHTEAFF.

The chain joins TRBV28 to TRBJ2-1, with 15 bases that match TRBD2. With 6 bases clipped from V and 10 bases from J, the junction kept 16 bases outside the gene matches. This CDR3 has 18 amino acids. The germline CDR1 and CDR2 sequences are MDHEN and SYDVKM. The CDR3 bases are TGTGCCAGCAGGCCGGGACTAGCGGGGGGCCCCAGCTATGGGGAGCAGTTCTTC. It codes for CASRPGLAGGPSYGEQFF.

In its sample, this clonotype was seen many times. This sequence joins TRBV27 and TRBJ1-4, with TRBD1 matching over 8 bases. The germline gives CDR1 MNHEY, CDR2 SMNVEV (reference sequence). V was clipped by 6 bases and J by 5 bases; unmatched bases: 11. The CDR3 is 16 residues long. In DNA, the CDR3 is TGTGCCAGCAGCCACGTGAGGGGGACAGGAAATGAAAAACTGTTTTTT. This encodes CASSHVRGTGNEKLFF.